This T cell receptor beta chain derives from a study of blood T cell repertoires in COVID-19. Across the study: Some COVID-19 samples were acute and others convalescent; all came from the United States, Italy and Spain.

Original handling: Using reference gene primer amplification, nucleated cell counts were estimated. Produced via immunoSEQ multiplex PCR; TCRdb's table is partial and in-frame only. The DNA gave D and trimming, while V, J and clone size come from that table. The sample yields approximately 400,000 clones, 83% seen once. The CDR3 has 13 amino acids. The ends lost 9 bases at V and 7 bases at J; junction bases unmatched: 5. This clone showed up just a few times. The sequence came from a woman between 50 and 59 years old who had recovered from COVID-19. The chain joins TRBV12-3 or TRBV12-4 to TRBJ1-4; 10 bases map to TRBD1. Sequenced: PBMCs or T cells enriched from blood (not recorded which). In DNA form, the CDR3 reads TGTGCCAGTGAGCGGGACAGGGGTGAAAAACTGTTTTTT. As protein: CASERDRGEKLFF.